This section outlines one T cell receptor beta chain sequence together with its context. Its matching antigen is unknown. The data originate from a study of T cell repertoires in cytomegalovirus infection. Study information: Evidence of both CMV infection and a matching HLA type came from public TCR beta signatures. Overall study results and limits: The cumulative frequency of public TCR beta families identified carriers of CMV plus the relevant HLA. The ex vivo response was dominated by HLA-C-restricted CMV-specific TCR beta clonotypes.

This CDR3 region has 19 residues. V lost 6 bases, J lost 3 bases, and 16 bases stayed unmatched. The V gene's germline CDR1 is MNHEY and CDR2 SMNVEV (reference sequence). From the reads, TCRdb called clonotypes with MiXCR, one entry per CDR3 protein. The table lists about 340,000 distinct CDR3 sequences, roughly 29% of them singletons, with 20% in the top ten. V is TRBV27 and J is TRBJ2-5; TRBD2 aligns across 13 bases. This receptor was identified in a human donor in good health (CMV status not recorded). Some clones in this sample may be carry-over from other donors' samples. The sample was cultured PBMCs, taken from culture after CMV antigen stimulation. CDR3 loop: CASSPNGLAGERGEETQYF. The CDR3 DNA is TGTGCCAGCAGCCCTAATGGACTAGCGGGAGAGAGAGGAGAAGAGACCCAGTACTTC.